These 7 T cell receptor beta chains were all obtained from the same sample, sequenced in a study of cytomegalovirus exposure and HLA in healthy donors. PCR involved 60 Vbeta and 13 Jbeta primers. The method was immunoSEQ multiplex PCR; TCRdb's version includes in-frame clones alone and lacks a portion of them. The sample lists 90,000 to 130,000 clones; approximately 80% were seen once. The specimen was PBMCs. These receptors were collected from a woman aged 60-75 years in good health and CMV-seropositive.

The CDR3 is CASSPRGGNTGELFF. The CDR3 DNA sequence: TGTGCCAGCAGCCCCCGGGGTGGGAACACCGGGGAGCTGTTTTTT. The chain joins TRBV5-4 to TRBJ2-2; perhaps TRBD2 as D (5 bases). Germline V gives CDR1 SGHNT, CDR2 YYREEE (reference sequence). Trimming pared 4 bases from V and 1 base from J, leaving 11 bases between. The CDR3 covers 15 residues.

V gene TRBV29-1 combines with J gene TRBJ2-7; D is perhaps TRBD2 (5 bases). This CDR3 has 14 amino acids. Trimming took off 2 bases at V and 7 bases at J, with 18 bases between the two ends. Germline V gene data show CDR1 as SQVTM and CDR2 as ANQGSEA. CDR3 in amino acids: CSVELPGLRGEQYF. CDR3 in DNA: TGCAGCGTTGAACTGCCTGGTCTTCGAGGGGAGCAGTACTTC.

The chain recombines TRBV29-1 with TRBJ2-1; 7 bases map to TRBD1. V shed 4 bases and J 0 bases; nucleotides not matched to a gene: 3. The CDR3 length is 14 residues. Per the germline V gene, CDR1 is SQVTM and CDR2 is ANQGSEA. CDR3 DNA sequence: TGCAGCGTTGCCGGGACAGTCTCCTACAATGAGCAGTTCTTC. Amino acid sequence: CSVAGTVSYNEQFF.

This clone came up once. The chain links TRBV28 to TRBJ1-5; unclear D gene. V was pared by 3 bases and J by 4 bases, with 10 bases between. Germline-derived CDR1 and CDR2 are MDHEN and SYDVKM. This CDR3 has 14 amino acids. The CDR3 region is CASSLLAVNQPQHF. The CDR3 nucleotides are TGTGCCAGCAGTTTGCTGGCAGTGAATCAGCCCCAGCATTTT.

The chain uses TRBV10-3 and TRBJ2-7; the match to TRBD2 covers 8 bases. This CDR3 contains 12 residues. Germline CDR1 reads ENHRY; CDR2 reads SYGVKD. V lost 4 bases to trimming and J lost 12 bases; unmatched junction nucleotides: 8. CDR3 bases: TGTGCCATCAGTGCTTCAGCGGGAGCGCTGTACTTC. It translates to CAISASAGALYF.

The V gene is TRBV7-2, the J gene TRBJ1-2; 8 bases align to TRBD1. Per the germline V gene, CDR1 is SGHTA and CDR2 is FQGNSA. This CDR3 region has 17 residues. Trimming removed 5 bases from V and 9 bases from J; junction bases left unmatched: 20. CDR3 sequence reads: CASSGYSQGQGKDSYTF. The CDR3 DNA reads as TGTGCCAGCAGCGGCTATTCGCAAGGACAGGGAAAAGATAGCTACACCTTC. Variable domain in full (rest from reference TRBV7-2 and TRBJ1-2): GAGVSQSPSNKVTEKGKDVELRCDPISGHTALYWYRQSLGQGLEFLIYFQGNSAPDKSGLPSDRFSAERTGGSVSTLTIQRTQQEDSAVYLCASSGYSQGQGKDSYTFGSGTRLTVV.

V is TRBV2 and J is TRBJ2-7, with TRBD2 matching over 8 bases. The V and J ends lost 6 bases and 7 bases, in that order; junction bases with no gene match: 17. CDR1 is SNHLY, CDR2 FYNNEI, per germline. The CDR3 consists of 16 residues. As DNA, the CDR3 is TGTGCCAGCAGCGCCGCCGTAGCGGGAACCCTCTTGGAGCAGTACTTC. This translates into CASSAAVAGTLLEQYF.